This T cell receptor (beta chain) appears in the sequencing data of a study of regulatory T cells in long-lasting Graves disease. This CDR3 has 15 amino acids. Germline V lookup: CDR1 MDHEN, CDR2 SYDVKM. V lost 5 bases to trimming and J lost 0 bases, with 13 bases between them. Assembly of TCR beta libraries relied on iRepertoire HTBI primers together with Arm-PCR of CDR3 regions. TCRdb reanalysed the multiplex PCR reads using MiXCR and keeps one entry per CDR3 protein. Of about 460,000 distinct CDR3 sequences in the sample, approximately 23% were seen once. This sample's time point: persistent/refractory GD, antithyroid drugs over 5 years with positive TRAb. The TCR library was made from RNA that had been extracted from PBMCs in TRIzol.

This rearrangement joins TRBV28 to TRBJ1-1, with a weak D call TRBD1 (5 bases). The sequencing here drew on peripheral blood mononuclear cells (PBMCs), taken when the disease was refractory, from a patient treated with antithyroid drugs. The clonotype originates from a female donor with Graves disease. CDR3 bases: TGTGCCAGCAGTCAATCTGGGACGGTGAACACTGAAGCTTTCTTT. The encoded protein is CASSQSGTVNTEAFF.